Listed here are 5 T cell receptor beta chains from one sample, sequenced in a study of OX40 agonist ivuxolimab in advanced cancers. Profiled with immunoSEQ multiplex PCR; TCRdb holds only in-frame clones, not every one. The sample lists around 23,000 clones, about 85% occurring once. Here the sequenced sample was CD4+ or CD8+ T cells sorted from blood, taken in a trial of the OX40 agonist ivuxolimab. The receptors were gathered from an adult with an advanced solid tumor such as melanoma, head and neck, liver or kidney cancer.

This CDR3 reads CSVEDPSGEDYGYTF. In DNA form, the CDR3 reads TGCAGCGTTGAAGATCCCTCTGGGGAGGACTATGGCTACACCTTC. J is TRBJ1-2 and V is TRBV29-1; no clear D gene. Germline-derived CDR1 and CDR2 are SQVTM and ANQGSEA. The CDR3 sequence is 15 residues long. V was clipped by 0 bases and J by 3 bases, with 14 bases between them.

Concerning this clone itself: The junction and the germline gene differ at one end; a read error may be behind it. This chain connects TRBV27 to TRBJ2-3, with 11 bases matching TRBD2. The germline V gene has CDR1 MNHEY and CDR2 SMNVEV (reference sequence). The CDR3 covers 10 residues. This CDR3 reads CTSGRGTQYF. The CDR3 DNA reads TGCACTAGCGGGAGAGGTACGCAGTATTTT.

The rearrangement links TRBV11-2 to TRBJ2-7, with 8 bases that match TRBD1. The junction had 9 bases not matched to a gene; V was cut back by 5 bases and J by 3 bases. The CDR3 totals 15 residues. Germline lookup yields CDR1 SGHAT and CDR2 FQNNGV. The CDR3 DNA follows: TGTGCCAGCAGCCTCGGACAGGGCCCCCTCTACGAGCAGTACTTC. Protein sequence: CASSLGQGPLYEQYF.

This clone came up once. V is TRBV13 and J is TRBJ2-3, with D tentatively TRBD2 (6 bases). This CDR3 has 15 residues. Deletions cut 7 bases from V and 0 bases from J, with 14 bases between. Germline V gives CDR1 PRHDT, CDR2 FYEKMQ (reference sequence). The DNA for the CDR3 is TGTGCCAGCACCCATAGCGGTGCTAGCACAGATACGCAGTATTTT. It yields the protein CASTHSGASTDTQYF.

This chain's CDR3 is CAWRSGESYEQYF. In nucleotides, the CDR3 is TGTGCCTGGAGGAGTGGGGAATCCTACGAGCAGTACTTC. V gene TRBV30 combines with J gene TRBJ2-7, with D hard to call. Germline CDR1 and CDR2: GTSNPN and SVGIG (reference sequence). With 3 bases removed from V and 1 base from J, the gap between germline ends came to 10 bases. CDR3 length: 13 residues.